These 18 T cell receptor beta chains share one sample of origin, sequenced in a study of cytomegalovirus exposure and HLA in healthy donors. Use of 60 Vbeta and 13 Jbeta primers characterized the PCR. Some clones are missing from TCRdb's copy, which holds only in-frame ones; the method was immunoSEQ multiplex PCR. The sample has 150,000 to 200,000 clones; about 75% are singletons. Material: PBMCs. These receptors originate from a female donor in good health and CMV-seronegative.

This clone was counted a few times. One end of the junction varies from germline; a read error may be responsible. This sequence joins TRBV5-1 and TRBJ2-7, with TRBD2 matching 11 bases. Germline lookup yields CDR1 SGHRS and CDR2 YFSETQ. This CDR3 has 15 amino acids. The CDR3 reads CASSWRLAGPYEQYF. In DNA form, the CDR3 reads TGTGCCAGCAGCTGGAGACTAGCGGGACCCTACGAGCAGTACTTC.

This chain joins TRBV6-1 and TRBJ1-1; weak D call: TRBD1 (5 bases). V shed 6 bases and J shed 5 bases, with 10 bases lying between them. This CDR3 is built from 12 residues. From germline, CDR1 is MNHNS and CDR2 SASEGT. The CDR3 coding sequence is TGTGCCAGCAGGGAGGGGCGGACTGAAGCTTTCTTT. Its translation: CASREGRTEAFF.

This clone was observed a few times. This chain uses TRBV14 with TRBJ1-1; D ambiguous. The CDR3 loop spans 18 amino acids. Germline V gives CDR1 SGHDN, CDR2 FVKESK. Trimming left V 5 bases short and J 6 bases short, with 28 bases between. The CDR3 region has the DNA TGTGCCAGCAGCTCCCGACGGAAGAACGATCCCCGAAGCGCTGAAGCTTTCTTT. This encodes CASSSRRKNDPRSAEAFF.

This clone has a handful of counts. The chain has TRBV7-2 and TRBJ2-3; 10 nucleotides line up with TRBD1. Germline trimming cut 1 base from V and 5 bases from J; bases unmatched to any gene: 6. This CDR3 region has 16 residues. Germline-derived CDR1 and CDR2 are SGHTA and FQGNSA. CDR3 amino acids: CASSLDRTGGEDTQYF. In DNA, the CDR3 is TGTGCCAGCAGCTTAGATCGGACAGGGGGGGAAGATACGCAGTATTTT.

This chain uses TRBV9 with TRBJ1-1, with D unclear. Germline CDR1 is SGDLS and CDR2 is YYNGEE. The V end lost 0 bases, the J end lost 3 bases, and 9 bases lay between the germline ends. This CDR3 has 14 residues. CDR3 in DNA: TGTGCCAGCAGCGTAGGGCAGTTGGACACTGAAGCTTTCTTT. This translates into CASSVGQLDTEAFF.

The chain uses TRBV6-1 and TRBJ2-3; 10 positions agree with TRBD2. This CDR3 is built from 14 residues. Trimming removed 6 bases from V and 4 bases from J; junction bases left unmatched: 4. CDR1 and CDR2 (germline): MNHNS, SASEGT. The CDR3 DNA reads as TGTGCCAGCAGAAGCGGGGGGGCCCCAGATACGCAGTATTTT. It specifies CASRSGGAPDTQYF.

The CDR3 DNA follows: TGTGCCTGGACGGTACTAGCGCACAAGGGGAACACCGGGGAGCTGTTTTTT. It translates to CAWTVLAHKGNTGELFF. The chain employs TRBV30 and TRBJ2-2; 7 bases agree with TRBD2. The germline V gene encodes CDR1 GTSNPN and CDR2 SVGIG (reference sequence). The CDR3 runs 17 residues. J was trimmed by 1 base and V by 4 bases; bases with no gene match: 12.

The genes are TRBV5-1 and TRBJ2-7; weak D call: TRBD1 (8 bases). Germline assignment: CDR1 SGHRS and CDR2 YFSETQ. The length of the CDR3 is 13 residues. V gave up 5 bases and J gave up 7 bases, with 16 bases separating them. CDR3 protein: CASRGTGSGEQYF. CDR3 nucleotides: TGCGCCAGCAGGGGGACAGGTAGCGGGGAGCAGTACTTC.

The chain carries TRBV4-2 and TRBJ1-5; D is perhaps TRBD1 (6 bases). The CDR3 totals 16 residues. Trimming removed 3 bases at V and 4 bases at J, with 16 bases between. Germline V lookup: CDR1 LGHNA, CDR2 YNFKEQ. The CDR3 coding sequence is TGTGCCAGCAGCCAGGGAACCGGGACACCTAATCAGCCCCAGCATTTT. Translating gives CASSQGTGTPNQPQHF.

This clone was picked up a small number of times. The chain couples TRBV2 to TRBJ1-5; the D gene is possibly TRBD1 (5 bases). The CDR3 contains 16 residues. Germline V gives CDR1 SNHLY, CDR2 FYNNEI. Trimming took off 4 bases at V and 6 bases at J, with 19 bases between the two ends. The CDR3 DNA follows: TGTGCCAGCAGTGCTCCGACAGCCAACCGAGGTCAGCCCCAGCATTTT. Its translation: CASSAPTANRGQPQHF.

V gene TRBV11-2 combines with J gene TRBJ1-1, with 8 bases that match TRBD1. CDR1 and CDR2 from the germline V gene are SGHAT and FQNNGV. This CDR3 has 16 residues. V gave up 5 bases and J gave up 0 bases; unmatched junction bases: 8. The CDR3 coding sequence is TGTGCCAGCAGCCCACAGGGGGGTGCCGTGAACACTGAAGCTTTCTTT. Protein: CASSPQGGAVNTEAFF.

The chain employs TRBV28 and TRBJ1-4; D is uncertain. V shed 5 bases and J shed 7 bases, with 14 bases lying between them. Per the germline V gene, CDR1 is MDHEN and CDR2 is SYDVKM. This CDR3 contains 14 residues. CDR3 DNA sequence: TGTGCCAGCAGTCTACCCCTCAACAGTGAAAAACTGTTTTTT. It codes for CASSLPLNSEKLFF.

With respect to this clone: Its ends do not fully match the called genes, so a read error is possible. This same CDR3 is encoded by further DNA sequences in the sample. This rearrangement joins TRBV5-1 to TRBJ2-5; 9 nucleotides agree with TRBD1. Germline assignment: CDR1 SGHRS and CDR2 YFSETQ. There are 16 residues in the CDR3. Here the CDR3 reads CASSFIRGQGTETQYF. CDR3 nucleotides: TGCGCCAGCAGCTTTATCAGGGGACAGGGCACAGAGACTCAGTACTTC.

The sample holds one count of this clone. The V call is TRBV5-1, the J call TRBJ2-7; TRBD1 matches at 12 bases. The trim removed 4 bases at V and 7 bases at J, leaving 6 bases unmatched. This CDR3 region has 14 residues. Germline V gene sequence: CDR1 SGHRS, CDR2 YFSETQ. Here the CDR3 reads CASSQGQGAREQYF. As DNA, the CDR3 is TGCGCCAGCAGCCAGGGACAGGGGGCGCGGGAGCAGTACTTC.

The chain employs TRBV19 and TRBJ1-5, with D perhaps TRBD1 (6 bases). Germline CDR1 reads LNHDA; CDR2 reads SQIVND (reference sequence). There are 15 residues in the CDR3. Trimming removed 3 bases from V and 1 base from J, with 10 bases in between. This CDR3 is CASSIGQGSNQPQHF. In DNA form, the CDR3 reads TGTGCCAGTAGTATTGGTCAGGGGAGCAATCAGCCCCAGCATTTT.

The chain has TRBV30 and TRBJ1-2; 7 bases match TRBD1. The CDR3 contains 14 residues. With 3 bases clipped from V and 4 bases from J, the junction kept 8 bases outside the gene matches. In germline, CDR1 is GTSNPN, CDR2 SVGIG (reference sequence). This CDR3 reads CAWSTGQDIYGYTF. Here the CDR3 DNA reads TGTGCCTGGAGCACCGGACAGGACATCTATGGCTACACCTTC.

This clone has a handful of counts. V is TRBV6-5 and J is TRBJ1-1; D unclear. This CDR3 is built from 14 residues. Trimming pared 0 bases from V and 0 bases from J, leaving 5 bases between. Germline V gene data show CDR1 as MNHEY and CDR2 as SVGAGI. The CDR3 sequence is CASSYSSVNTEAFF. As DNA, the CDR3 is TGTGCCAGCAGTTACTCCTCCGTGAACACTGAAGCTTTCTTT.

J is TRBJ1-2 and V is TRBV6-6; a weak D match, TRBD1 (5 bases). Germline assignment: CDR1 MNHNY and CDR2 SVGAGI (reference sequence). This CDR3 contains 14 residues. V gave up 5 bases and J gave up 7 bases, with 17 bases separating them. This CDR3 is CASSPPTPGAGYTF. CDR3 in DNA: TGTGCCAGCAGTCCTCCCACGCCTGGGGCTGGCTACACCTTC.